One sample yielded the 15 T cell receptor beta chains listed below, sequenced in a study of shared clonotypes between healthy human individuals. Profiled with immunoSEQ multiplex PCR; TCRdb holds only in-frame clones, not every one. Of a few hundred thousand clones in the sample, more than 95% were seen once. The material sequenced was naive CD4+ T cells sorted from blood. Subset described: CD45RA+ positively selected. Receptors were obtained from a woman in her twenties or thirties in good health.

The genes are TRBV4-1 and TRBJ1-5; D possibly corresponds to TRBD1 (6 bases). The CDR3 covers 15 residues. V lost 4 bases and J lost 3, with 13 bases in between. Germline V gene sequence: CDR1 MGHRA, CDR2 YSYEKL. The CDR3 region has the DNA TGCGCCAGCAGCCGGAGCGGACAGTTCAATCAGCCCCAGCATTTT. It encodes CASSRSGQFNQPQHF.

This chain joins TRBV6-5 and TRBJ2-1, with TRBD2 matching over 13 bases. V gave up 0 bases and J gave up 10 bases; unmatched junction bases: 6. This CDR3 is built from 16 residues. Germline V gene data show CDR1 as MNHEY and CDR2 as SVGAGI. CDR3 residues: CASSYSTSGRADEQFF. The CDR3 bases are TGTGCCAGCAGTTACTCAACTAGCGGGAGGGCCGACGAGCAGTTCTTC.

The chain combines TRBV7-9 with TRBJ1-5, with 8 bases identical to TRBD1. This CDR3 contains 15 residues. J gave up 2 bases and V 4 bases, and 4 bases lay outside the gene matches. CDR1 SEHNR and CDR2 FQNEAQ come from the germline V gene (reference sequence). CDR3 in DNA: TGTGCCAGCAGCTCCCCAGGGGGCCGCAATCAGCCCCAGCATTTT. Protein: CASSSPGGRNQPQHF.

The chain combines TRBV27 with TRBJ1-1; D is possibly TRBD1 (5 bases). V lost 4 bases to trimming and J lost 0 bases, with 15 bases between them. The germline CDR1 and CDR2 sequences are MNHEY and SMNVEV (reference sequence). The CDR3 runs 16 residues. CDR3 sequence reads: CASSSGTRGVNTEAFF. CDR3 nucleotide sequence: TGTGCCAGCAGTTCCGGGACCAGAGGGGTGAACACTGAAGCTTTCTTT.

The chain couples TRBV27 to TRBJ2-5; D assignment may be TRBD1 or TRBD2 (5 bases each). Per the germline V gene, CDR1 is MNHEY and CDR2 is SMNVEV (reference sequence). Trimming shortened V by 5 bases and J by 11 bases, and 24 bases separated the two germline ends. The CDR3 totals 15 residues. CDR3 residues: CASSISPGRPREQYF. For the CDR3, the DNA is TGTGCCAGCAGTATTTCTCCGGGACGCCCTAGGGAGCAGTACTTC.

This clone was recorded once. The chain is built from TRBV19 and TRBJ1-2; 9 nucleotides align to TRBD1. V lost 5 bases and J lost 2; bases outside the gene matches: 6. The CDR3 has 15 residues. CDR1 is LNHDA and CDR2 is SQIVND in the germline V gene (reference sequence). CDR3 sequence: CASSRPGTGNYGYTF. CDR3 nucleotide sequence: TGTGCCAGTAGTCGTCCCGGGACAGGGAACTATGGCTACACCTTC.

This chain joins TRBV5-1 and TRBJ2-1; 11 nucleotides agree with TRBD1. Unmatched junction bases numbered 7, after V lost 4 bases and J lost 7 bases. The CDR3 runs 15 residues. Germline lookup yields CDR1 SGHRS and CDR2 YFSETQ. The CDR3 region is CASSTGQGAGNEQFF. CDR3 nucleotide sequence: TGCGCCAGCAGCACCGGACAGGGGGCAGGTAATGAGCAGTTCTTC.

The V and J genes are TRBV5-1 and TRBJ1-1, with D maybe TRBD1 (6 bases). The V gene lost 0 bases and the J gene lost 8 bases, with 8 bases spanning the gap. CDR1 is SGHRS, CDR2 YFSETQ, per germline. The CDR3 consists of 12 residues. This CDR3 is CASSLEGGEAFF. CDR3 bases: TGCGCCAGCAGCTTGGAGGGGGGAGAAGCTTTCTTT.

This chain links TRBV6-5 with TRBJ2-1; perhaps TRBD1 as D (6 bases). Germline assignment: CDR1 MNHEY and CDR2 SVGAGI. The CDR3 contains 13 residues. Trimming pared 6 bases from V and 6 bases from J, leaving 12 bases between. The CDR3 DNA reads TGTGCCAGCAGGATGGACAGCGGCAATGAGCAGTTCTTC. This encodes CASRMDSGNEQFF.

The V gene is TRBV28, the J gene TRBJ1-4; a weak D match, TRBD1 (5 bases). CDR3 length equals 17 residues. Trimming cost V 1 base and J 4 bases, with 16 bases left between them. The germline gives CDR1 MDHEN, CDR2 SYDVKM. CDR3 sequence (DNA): TGTGCCAGCAGTTTATTGGGGGTTAGGGACGGTAATGAAAAACTGTTTTTT. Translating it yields CASSLLGVRDGNEKLFF.

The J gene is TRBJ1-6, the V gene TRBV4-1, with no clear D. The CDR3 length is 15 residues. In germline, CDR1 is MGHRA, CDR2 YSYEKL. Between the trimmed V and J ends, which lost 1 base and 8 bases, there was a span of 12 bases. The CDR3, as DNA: TGCGCCAGCAGCCAAGTGGCTCGTCGGGATTCACCCCTCCACTTT. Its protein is CASSQVARRDSPLHF.

Here the CDR3 reads CASSPGQYHSGETQYF. The DNA of the CDR3 is TGTGCCAGCAGTCCGGGACAATACCATTCGGGGGAGACCCAGTACTTC. The chain has TRBV7-9 and TRBJ2-5; D might be TRBD1 (6 bases). Trimming left V 6 bases short and J 5 bases short, with 22 bases between. The CDR3 is 16 amino acids. The V gene's germline CDR1 is SEHNR and CDR2 FQNEAQ (reference sequence).

This chain's CDR3 is CASSVYRAWRSDTQYF. Written as DNA, the CDR3 is TGTGCCAGCAGCGTCTACAGGGCTTGGCGCTCGGATACGCAGTATTTT. This chain links TRBV9 with TRBJ2-3, with D maybe TRBD1 (6 bases). V was cut by 2 bases and J by 6 bases, with 19 bases left in between. This CDR3 has 16 residues. In germline, CDR1 is SGDLS, CDR2 YYNGEE.

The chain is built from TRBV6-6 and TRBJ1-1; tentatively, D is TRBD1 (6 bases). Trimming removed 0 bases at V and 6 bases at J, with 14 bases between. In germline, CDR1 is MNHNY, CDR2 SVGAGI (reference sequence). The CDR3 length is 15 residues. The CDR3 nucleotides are TGTGCCAGCAGTTACTCGATAAAGGGGGTGTCTGAAGCTTTCTTT. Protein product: CASSYSIKGVSEAFF.

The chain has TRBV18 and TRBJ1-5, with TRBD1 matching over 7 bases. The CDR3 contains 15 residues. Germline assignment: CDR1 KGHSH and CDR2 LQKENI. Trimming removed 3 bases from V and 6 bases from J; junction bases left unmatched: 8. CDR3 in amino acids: CASSPGTDRGQPQHF. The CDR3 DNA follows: TGTGCCAGCTCACCCGGGACAGATCGAGGTCAGCCCCAGCATTTT.